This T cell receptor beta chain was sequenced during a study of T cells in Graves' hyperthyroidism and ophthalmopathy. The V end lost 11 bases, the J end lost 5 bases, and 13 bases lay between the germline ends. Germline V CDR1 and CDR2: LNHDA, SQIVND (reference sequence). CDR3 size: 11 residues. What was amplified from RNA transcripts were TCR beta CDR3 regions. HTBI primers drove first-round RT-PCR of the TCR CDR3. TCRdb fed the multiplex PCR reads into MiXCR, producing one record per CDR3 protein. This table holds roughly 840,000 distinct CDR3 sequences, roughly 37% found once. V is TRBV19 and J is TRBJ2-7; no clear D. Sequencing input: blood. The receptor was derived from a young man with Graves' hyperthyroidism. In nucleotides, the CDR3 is TGTGCCTGGAGCTCCACCCACGAGCAGTACTTC. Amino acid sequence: CAWSSTHEQYF.